A selection of T cell receptor beta chains follows, all from one sample in a study of blood T cell repertoires in COVID-19. The data were produced by immunoSEQ multiplex PCR, yet TCRdb's version contains in-frame clones alone and is incomplete. Among nearly 200,000 clones listed, 89% were seen once. Input material: PBMCs or T cells enriched from blood (not recorded which). The receptors stem from a young woman who had recovered from COVID-19. Each CDR3 is given with its conserved first and last residue. D genes are given only for firm matches.

TRBV7-6,TRBJ1-4,TRBD1,CASSLRLPGQTNEKLFF,TGTGCCAGCAGCTTACGCCTCCCGGGACAGACTAATGAAAAACTGTTTTTT
TRBV11-2,TRBJ2-1,.,CASSQEGLHYNEQFF,TGTGCCAGCAGCCAAGAAGGACTGCACTACAATGAGCAGTTCTTC
TRBV5-1,TRBJ1-2,TRBD1,CASSTGQGYGYTF,TGCGCCAGCAGCACCGGACAGGGATATGGCTACACCTTC
TRBV10-3,TRBJ1-6,.,CAISDQGYNSPLHF,TGTGCCATCAGTGATCAGGGATATAATTCACCCCTCCACTTT
TRBV5-1,TRBJ1-3,TRBD1,CASSLTPQGAGNTIYF,TGCGCCAGCAGCTTGACCCCACAGGGGGCTGGAAACACCATATATTTT
TRBV5-1,TRBJ2-2,TRBD2,CASTPSGAELFF,TGCGCCAGCACCCCTAGCGGCGCGGAGCTGTTTTTT
TRBV28,TRBJ1-2,TRBD1,CASSLWGTGEDYGYTF,TGTGCCAGCAGTTTATGGGGGACAGGGGAGGACTATGGCTACACCTTC
TRBV30,TRBJ1-2,.,CAWSVSGGYTF,TGTGCCTGGAGTGTATCGGGGGGCTACACCTTC
TRBV5-4,TRBJ2-1,.,CASQASAGAYNEQFF,TGTGCCAGCCAAGCTAGCGCCGGGGCCTACAATGAGCAGTTCTTC
TRBV4-1,TRBJ1-6,.,CASSQPRSSYNSPLHF,TGCGCCAGCAGCCAGCCCCGGAGCTCCTATAATTCACCCCTCCACTTT
TRBV6-1,TRBJ1-1,.,CASSVFYLLVSTEAFF,TGTGCCAGCAGTGTTTTCTACCTCTTGGTGAGCACTGAAGCTTTCTTT